Shown below are 2 T cell receptor beta chains from a single sample sequenced in a study of cytomegalovirus exposure and HLA in healthy donors. Primers for the PCR totalled 60 Vbeta and 13 Jbeta. The method was immunoSEQ multiplex PCR; TCRdb's version includes in-frame clones alone and lacks a portion of them. Of approximately 76,000 clones detected, roughly 73% appear once; the ten largest clones hold 15% to 20%. The sequenced material came from PBMCs. The origin of the receptors is a woman in her thirties or forties in good health and CMV-seropositive.

The chain joins TRBV15 to TRBJ2-2, with TRBD2 as a possible D gene (5 bases). This CDR3 has 16 amino acids. V lost 0 bases, J lost 1 base, and 9 bases lay in between. Germline V CDR1 and CDR2: LNHNV, YYDKDF (reference sequence). The CDR3 reads CATSRESLVNTGELFF. The CDR3 coding sequence is TGTGCCACCAGCAGAGAATCACTAGTGAACACCGGGGAGCTGTTTTTT.

The chain links TRBV19 to TRBJ2-7; weak D call: TRBD1 (6 bases). Per germline, CDR1 LNHDA and CDR2 SQIVND (reference sequence). Trimming took 6 bases from V and 1 from J, leaving 13 bases between them. The CDR3 has 14 residues. The CDR3 bases are TGTGCCAGTAGGAGGGGGTCGGGGTCCTACGAGCAGTACTTC. It specifies CASRRGSGSYEQYF. The whole variable domain, remainder taken from reference TRBV19 and TRBJ2-7, is DGGITQSPKYLFRKEGQNVTLSCEQNLNHDAMYWYRQDPGQGLRLIYYSQIVNDFQKGDIAEGYSVSREKKESFPLTVTSAQKNPTAFYLCASRRGSGSYEQYFGPGTRLTVT.